The 13 T cell receptor beta chains given below trace back to one sample, sequenced in a study of blood T cell repertoires in COVID-19. Sequencing was performed with immunoSEQ multiplex PCR; in TCRdb, only in-frame clones are kept and a portion is missing. The table has fewer than 55,000 clones, roughly 89% seen once; the top ten hold roughly 1.6%. Input material: peripheral blood. The receptor source for this set is a man aged 50-59 years with acute or convalescent COVID-19.

The J gene is TRBJ1-5, the V gene TRBV6-5; 10 bases match TRBD1. This CDR3 is 15 amino acids long. The germline V gene encodes CDR1 MNHEY and CDR2 SVGAGI. Trimming took 6 bases from V and 0 from J; bases not matched to a gene: 2. CDR3 in amino acids: CASRDRGFSNQPQHF. CDR3 coding DNA: TGTGCCAGCAGGGACAGGGGGTTTAGCAATCAGCCCCAGCATTTT.

This clone has a single count. CDR3 DNA sequence: TGTGCCTGGAGTAGGCAGGGCGAGCAGTACTTC. Encoded protein: CAWSRQGEQYF. The gene calls are TRBV30 and TRBJ2-7; tentative D call: TRBD1 (5 bases). The CDR3 totals 11 residues. V lost 2 bases and J 6 bases, leaving 8 bases between the germline ends. CDR1 is GTSNPN, CDR2 SVGIG, per germline (reference sequence).

J is TRBJ2-7 and V is TRBV6-5; D unclear. The CDR3 covers 13 residues. Per the germline V gene, CDR1 is MNHEY and CDR2 is SVGAGI. The V gene lost 3 bases and the J gene lost 9 bases, with 15 bases spanning the gap. The CDR3 sequence is CASSYKIELAQYF. CDR3 DNA: TGTGCCAGCAGTTATAAAATTGAACTCGCGCAGTACTTC.

The chain has TRBV3-1 (or the pseudogene TRBV3-2) and TRBJ2-7; TRBD1 aligns across 8 bases. Germline values: CDR1 LGHDT, CDR2 YNNKEL (reference sequence). This CDR3 has 15 amino acids. The V and J ends lost 4 bases and 6 bases, in that order; junction bases with no gene match: 11. This CDR3 reads CASSLGVQGGSEQYF. CDR3 bases: TGTGCCAGCAGCCTAGGGGTACAGGGGGGAAGCGAGCAGTACTTC.

This chain uses TRBV4-2 with TRBJ2-7, with D possibly TRBD1 on 5 matching bases. V was cut by 1 base and J by 2 bases, with 12 bases left in between. CDR1 and CDR2 (germline): LGHNA, YNFKEQ. The CDR3 sequence is 15 residues long. For the CDR3, the DNA is TGTGCCAGCAGCCAAGGCAGGGCCCCCACCTACGAGCAGTACTTC. This encodes CASSQGRAPTYEQYF.

The chain is built from TRBV10-3 and TRBJ2-5; 7 nucleotides agree with TRBD1. The V and J ends lost 4 bases and 5 bases, in that order; junction bases with no gene match: 10. The CDR3 is 15 amino acids. The germline V gene encodes CDR1 ENHRY and CDR2 SYGVKD. This CDR3 reads CAISGATGDWETQYF. As DNA, the CDR3 is TGTGCCATCAGTGGGGCAACAGGGGATTGGGAGACCCAGTACTTC.

The chain recombines TRBV25-1 with TRBJ1-2, with a weak D call TRBD1 (5 bases). Germline CDR1 reads MGHDK; CDR2 reads SYGVNS. Trimming shortened V by 5 bases and J by 2 bases, and 9 bases separated the two germline ends. The CDR3 has 13 amino acids. The CDR3 nucleotides are TGTGCCAGCAGTACTCAGGGAAACTATGGCTACACCTTC. Protein product: CASSTQGNYGYTF.

This chain links TRBV27 with TRBJ1-5; no definite D call. The CDR3 length is 12 residues. CDR1 and CDR2 from the germline V gene are MNHEY and SMNVEV (reference sequence). V was clipped by 2 bases and J by 4 bases, with 3 bases between them. The CDR3: CASSLPNQPQHF. The CDR3 nucleotides read TGTGCCAGCAGTTTACCAAATCAGCCCCAGCATTTT.

As concerns this clone: Other DNA sequences within the sample encode an identical CDR3. V usage is TRBV11-2 and J usage is TRBJ2-7; D perhaps matches TRBD2 (7 bases). Germline CDR1 SGHAT, CDR2 FQNNGV. With 0 bases removed from V and 1 base from J, the gap between germline ends came to 16 bases. The CDR3 covers 17 residues. The chain's CDR3 is CASSLDGGAGLSYEQYF. In DNA form, the CDR3 reads TGTGCCAGCAGCTTAGATGGGGGGGCGGGGCTGTCCTACGAGCAGTACTTC. Filled out from reference TRBV11-2 and TRBJ2-7, the complete variable domain reads EAGVAQSPRYKIIEKRQSVAFWCNPISGHATLYWYQQILGQGPKLLIQFQNNGVVDDSQLPKDRFSAERLKGVDSTLKIQPAKLEDSAVYLCASSLDGGAGLSYEQYFGPGTRLTVT.

This chain connects TRBV9 to TRBJ2-3; perhaps TRBD1 as D (5 bases). V lost 0 bases, J lost 6 bases, and 17 bases lay in between. CDR3 length: 16 residues. Germline CDR1 is SGDLS and CDR2 is YYNGEE. For the CDR3, the DNA is TGTGCCAGCAGCGTAGTTGGGCAGGGATGGTCGGATACGCAGTATTTT. It encodes CASSVVGQGWSDTQYF.

This sequence joins TRBV7-2 and TRBJ2-1; 10 bases match TRBD2. The CDR3 is 16 amino acids. Germline assignment: CDR1 SGHTA and CDR2 FQGNSA. The V gene end was trimmed by 1 base and the J gene end by 3 bases; junction bases not matched to a gene: 3. The CDR3 loop is CASSLGAGGSYNEQFF. CDR3 bases: TGTGCCAGCAGCTTAGGAGCGGGAGGGAGCTACAATGAGCAGTTCTTC.

The chain combines TRBV7-9 with TRBJ2-1, with D hard to call. Germline V gives CDR1 SEHNR, CDR2 FQNEAQ (reference sequence). This CDR3 is built from 14 residues. Trimming stripped 7 bases from V and 8 bases from J, with 18 bases between. CDR3 in amino acids: CASTTSVNPYEQFF. The CDR3 DNA is TGTGCCAGCACCACCTCGGTAAATCCCTATGAGCAGTTCTTC. The whole variable domain, filled in from reference TRBV7-9 and TRBJ2-1, reads DTGVSQNPRHKITKRGQNVTFRCDPISEHNRLYWYRQTLGQGPEFLTYFQNEAQLEKSRLLSDRFSAERPKGSFSTLEIQRTEQGDSAMYLCASTTSVNPYEQFFGPGTRLTVL.

The chain links TRBV6-6 to TRBJ1-2; tentative D call: TRBD1 (6 bases). The CDR3 loop spans 13 amino acids. Germline CDR1 MNHNY, CDR2 SVGAGI (reference sequence). Trimming stripped 0 bases from V and 12 bases from J, with 14 bases between. The CDR3 protein is CASSYSAGERDTF. In nucleotides, the CDR3 is TGTGCCAGCAGTTACTCTGCAGGGGAGAGGGACACCTTC.